The T cell receptor (beta chain) under discussion was sequenced for a study of blood T cell repertoires in COVID-19. About the research overall: Acute and convalescent COVID-19 samples came from the United States, Italy and Spain.

The CDR3 sequence is 14 residues long. Looked up from germline, CDR1 is SGHRS and CDR2 is YFSETQ. Deletions cut 4 bases from V and 5 bases from J, with 12 bases between. The data were produced by immunoSEQ multiplex PCR, yet TCRdb's version contains in-frame clones alone and is incomplete. Of about 73,000 clones listed, roughly nine tenths are singletons. V gene TRBV5-1 combines with J gene TRBJ2-2; D not certain. Sequenced material: peripheral blood. This sequence was found in a man older than 75 with acute or convalescent COVID-19. For the CDR3, the DNA is TGCGCCAGCAGCATGGGGATGGAGACCGGGGAGCTGTTTTTT. It encodes CASSMGMETGELFF.